This T cell receptor beta chain was profiled in a study of control samples from healthy donors and cancer patients. This table comes from immunoSEQ multiplex PCR, and its TCRdb copy is limited to in-frame clones, with some not included. This table holds about 120,000 clones, 80% to 90% found once. Looked up from germline, CDR1 is MNHEY and CDR2 is SVGAGI. With V trimmed by 8 bases and J by 5 bases, 12 bases remained unmatched. This CDR3 has 15 amino acids. The genes are TRBV6-5 and TRBJ2-5; 9 bases are a match to TRBD1. This clonotype was obtained from a woman aged 50 to 60 with colorectal cancer. Sequencing was performed on PBMCs. This chain's CDR3 is CASGTPNRGRETQYF. The CDR3 DNA follows: TGTGCCAGCGGGACTCCTAACAGGGGGCGTGAGACCCAGTACTTC.